Detailed here is one T cell receptor beta chain. This record belongs to a study of OX40 agonist ivuxolimab in advanced cancers. Germline V gene lookup returns CDR1 MNHEY and CDR2 SVGAGI. V was cut by 6 bases and J by 7 bases, with 16 bases left in between. CDR3 length equals 14 residues. Assay used: immunoSEQ multiplex PCR; TCRdb lists only in-frame clones, some missing. The sample yields 100,000 to 120,000 clones, roughly nine tenths seen once. J is TRBJ1-5 and V is TRBV6-5, with D perhaps TRBD1 (6 bases). The clonotype was recovered from an adult with an advanced solid tumor such as melanoma, head and neck, liver or kidney cancer. Sequenced material: CD4+ or CD8+ T cells sorted from blood, taken in a trial of the OX40 agonist ivuxolimab. The CDR3 is CASSRGAREQPQHF. CDR3 nucleotide sequence: TGTGCCAGCAGCCGGGGGGCACGGGAACAGCCCCAGCATTTT.